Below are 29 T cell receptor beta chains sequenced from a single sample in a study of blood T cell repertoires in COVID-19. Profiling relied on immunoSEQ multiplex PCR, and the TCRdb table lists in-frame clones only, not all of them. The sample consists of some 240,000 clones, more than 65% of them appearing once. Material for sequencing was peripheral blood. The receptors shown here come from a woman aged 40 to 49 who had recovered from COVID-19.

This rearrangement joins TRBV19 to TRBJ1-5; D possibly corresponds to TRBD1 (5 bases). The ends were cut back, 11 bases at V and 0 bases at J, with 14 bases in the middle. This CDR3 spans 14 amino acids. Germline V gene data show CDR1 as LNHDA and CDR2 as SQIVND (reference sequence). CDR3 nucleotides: TGTGCCGGCGGGGCGGGGTATAGCAATCAGCCCCAGCATTTT. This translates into CAGGAGYSNQPQHF.

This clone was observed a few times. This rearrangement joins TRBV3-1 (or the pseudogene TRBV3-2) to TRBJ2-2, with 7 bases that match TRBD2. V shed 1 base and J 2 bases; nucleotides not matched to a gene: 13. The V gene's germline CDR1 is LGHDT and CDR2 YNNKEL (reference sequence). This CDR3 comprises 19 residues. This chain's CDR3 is CASSQVPVGLAANTGELFF. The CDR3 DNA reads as TGTGCCAGCAGCCAAGTCCCCGTGGGGCTAGCGGCCAACACCGGGGAGCTGTTTTTT.

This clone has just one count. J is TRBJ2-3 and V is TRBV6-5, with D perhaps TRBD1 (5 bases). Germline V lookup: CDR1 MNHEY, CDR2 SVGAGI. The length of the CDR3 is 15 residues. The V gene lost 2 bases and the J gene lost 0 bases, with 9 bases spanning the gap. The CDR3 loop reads CASSYGATSTDTQYF. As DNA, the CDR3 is TGTGCCAGCAGTTACGGGGCCACTAGCACAGATACGCAGTATTTT.

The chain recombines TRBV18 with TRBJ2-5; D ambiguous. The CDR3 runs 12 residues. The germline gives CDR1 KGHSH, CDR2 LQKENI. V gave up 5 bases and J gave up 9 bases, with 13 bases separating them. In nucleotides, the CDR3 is TGTGCCAGCTCATCAGACAAGTCGGCCCAGTACTTC. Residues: CASSSDKSAQYF.

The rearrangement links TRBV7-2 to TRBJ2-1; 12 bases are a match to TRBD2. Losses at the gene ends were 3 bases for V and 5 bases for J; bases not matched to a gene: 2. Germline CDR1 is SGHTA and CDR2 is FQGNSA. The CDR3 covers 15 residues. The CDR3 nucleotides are TGTGCCAGCAGCTTCCTAGCGGGGGGGCACAATGAGCAGTTCTTC. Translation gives CASSFLAGGHNEQFF.

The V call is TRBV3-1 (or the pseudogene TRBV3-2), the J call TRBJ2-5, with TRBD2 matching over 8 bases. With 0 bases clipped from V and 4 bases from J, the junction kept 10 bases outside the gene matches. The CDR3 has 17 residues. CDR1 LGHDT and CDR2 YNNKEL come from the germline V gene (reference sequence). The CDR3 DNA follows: TGTGCCAGCAGCCAAGATTATTGGACGGGGGGGCGAGAGACCCAGTACTTC. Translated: CASSQDYWTGGRETQYF.

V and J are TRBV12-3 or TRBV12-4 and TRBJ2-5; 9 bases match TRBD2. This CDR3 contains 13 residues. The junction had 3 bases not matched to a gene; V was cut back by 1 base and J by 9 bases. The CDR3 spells CASSLVGGGAQYF. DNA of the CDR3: TGTGCCAGCAGTTTAGTTGGCGGGGGGGCCCAGTACTTC.

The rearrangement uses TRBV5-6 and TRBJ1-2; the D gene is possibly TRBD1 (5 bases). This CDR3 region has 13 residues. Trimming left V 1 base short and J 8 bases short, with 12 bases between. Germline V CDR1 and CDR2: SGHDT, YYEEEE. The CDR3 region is CASSLFPGEGYTF. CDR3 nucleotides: TGTGCCAGCAGCTTGTTTCCGGGGGAAGGCTACACCTTC.

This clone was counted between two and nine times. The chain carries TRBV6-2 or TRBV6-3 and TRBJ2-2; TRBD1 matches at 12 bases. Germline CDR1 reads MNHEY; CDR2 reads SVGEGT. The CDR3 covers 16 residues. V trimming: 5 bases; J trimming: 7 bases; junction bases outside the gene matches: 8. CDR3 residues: CASSDGTGGEIGELFF. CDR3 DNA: TGTGCCAGCAGTGACGGGACAGGGGGCGAGATCGGGGAGCTGTTTTTT.

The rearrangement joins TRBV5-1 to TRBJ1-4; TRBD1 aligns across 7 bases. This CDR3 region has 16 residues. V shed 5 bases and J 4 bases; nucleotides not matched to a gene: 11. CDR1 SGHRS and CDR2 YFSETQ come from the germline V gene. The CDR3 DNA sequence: TGCGCCAGCAGTCCGGGACAGCAGGGGGTTAATGAAAAACTGTTTTTT. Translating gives CASSPGQQGVNEKLFF.

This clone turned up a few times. DNA for the CDR3: TGTGCCAGCAGCCAAGTTACAGGGGGCGTGGATGAGCAGTTCTTC. The encoded protein is CASSQVTGGVDEQFF. This sequence joins TRBV3-1 (or the pseudogene TRBV3-2) and TRBJ2-1; TRBD1 aligns across 9 bases. CDR3 length: 15 amino acids. Germline values: CDR1 LGHDT, CDR2 YNNKEL (reference sequence). Unmatched junction bases numbered 6, after V lost 1 base and J lost 8 bases.

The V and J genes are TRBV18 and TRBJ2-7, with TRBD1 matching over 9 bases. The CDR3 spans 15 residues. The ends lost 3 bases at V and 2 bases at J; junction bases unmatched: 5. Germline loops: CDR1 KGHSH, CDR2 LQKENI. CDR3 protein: CASSPRDRVPYEQYF. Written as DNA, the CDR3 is TGTGCCAGCTCACCCCGGGACAGGGTCCCCTACGAGCAGTACTTC.

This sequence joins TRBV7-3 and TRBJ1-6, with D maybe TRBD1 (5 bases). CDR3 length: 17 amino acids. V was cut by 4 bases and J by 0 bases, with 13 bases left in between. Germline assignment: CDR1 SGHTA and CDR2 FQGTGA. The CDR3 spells CASSWFRVSSYNSPLHF. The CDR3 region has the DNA TGTGCCAGCAGCTGGTTCAGGGTTAGCTCCTATAATTCACCCCTCCACTTT.

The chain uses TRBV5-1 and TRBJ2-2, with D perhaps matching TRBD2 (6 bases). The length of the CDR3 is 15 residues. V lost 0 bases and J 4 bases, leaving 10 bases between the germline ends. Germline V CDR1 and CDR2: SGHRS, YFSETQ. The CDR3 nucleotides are TGCGCCAGCAGCTTGGGTATCGGGGGCACCGGGGAGCTGTTTTTT. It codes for CASSLGIGGTGELFF.

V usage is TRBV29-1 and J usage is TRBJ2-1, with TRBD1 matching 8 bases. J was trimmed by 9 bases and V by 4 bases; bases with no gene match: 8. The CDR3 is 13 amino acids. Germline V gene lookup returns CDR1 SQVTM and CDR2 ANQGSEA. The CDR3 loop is CSVAWQGAGEQFF. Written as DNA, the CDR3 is TGCAGCGTTGCTTGGCAGGGGGCAGGTGAGCAGTTCTTC.

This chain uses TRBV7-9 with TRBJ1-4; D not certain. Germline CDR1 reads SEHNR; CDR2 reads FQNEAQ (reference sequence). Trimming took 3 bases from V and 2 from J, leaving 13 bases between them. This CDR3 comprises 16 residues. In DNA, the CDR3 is TGTGCCAGCAGCTTGGGCACCCGAAGGACTAATGAAAAACTGTTTTTT. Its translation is CASSLGTRRTNEKLFF.

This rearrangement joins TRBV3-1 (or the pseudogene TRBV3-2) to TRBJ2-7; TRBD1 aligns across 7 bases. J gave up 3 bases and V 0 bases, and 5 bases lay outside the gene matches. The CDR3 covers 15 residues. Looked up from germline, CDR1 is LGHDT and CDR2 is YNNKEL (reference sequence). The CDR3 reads CASSQDPRQGYEQYF. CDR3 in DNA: TGTGCCAGCAGCCAAGATCCTCGACAGGGCTACGAGCAGTACTTC.

CDR3 region: CASSLFAGGPTGELFF. The CDR3 DNA reads TGTGCCAGCAGTTTATTTGCGGGGGGGCCCACCGGGGAGCTGTTTTTT. The J gene is TRBJ2-2, the V gene TRBV28; 9 bases agree with TRBD2. This CDR3 spans 16 amino acids. With 1 base clipped from V and 4 bases from J, the junction kept 4 bases outside the gene matches. CDR1 is MDHEN, CDR2 SYDVKM, per germline.

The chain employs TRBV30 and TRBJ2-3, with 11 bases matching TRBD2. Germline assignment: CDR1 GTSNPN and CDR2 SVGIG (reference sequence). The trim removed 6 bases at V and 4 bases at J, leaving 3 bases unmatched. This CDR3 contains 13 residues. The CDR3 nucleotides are TGTGCCTGCGCGACTAGCGGGGCAGATACGCAGTATTTT. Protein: CACATSGADTQYF.

CDR3 coding DNA: TGTGCCAGCAGCGTAGCTTCCATCTTGAGAATCTCCTATAATTCACCCCTCCACTTT. Its translation: CASSVASILRISYNSPLHF. The rearrangement uses TRBV9 and TRBJ1-6, with D uncertain. Germline CDR1 reads SGDLS; CDR2 reads YYNGEE. CDR3 length: 19 residues. The V and J ends lost 0 bases and 0 bases respectively, with 16 bases between them.

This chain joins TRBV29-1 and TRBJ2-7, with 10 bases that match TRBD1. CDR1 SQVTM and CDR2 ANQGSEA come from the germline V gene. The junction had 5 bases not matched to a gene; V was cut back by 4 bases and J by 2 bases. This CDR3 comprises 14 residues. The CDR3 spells CSVGGDRGPYEQYF. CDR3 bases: TGCAGCGTTGGGGGGGACAGGGGACCCTACGAGCAGTACTTC.

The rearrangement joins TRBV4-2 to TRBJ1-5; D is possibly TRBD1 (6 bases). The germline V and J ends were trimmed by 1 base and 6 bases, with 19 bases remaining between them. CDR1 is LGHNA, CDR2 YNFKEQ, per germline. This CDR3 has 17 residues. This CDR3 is CASSQGFTGLMSQPQHF. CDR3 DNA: TGTGCCAGCAGCCAAGGATTTACAGGGTTGATGTCTCAGCCCCAGCATTTT.

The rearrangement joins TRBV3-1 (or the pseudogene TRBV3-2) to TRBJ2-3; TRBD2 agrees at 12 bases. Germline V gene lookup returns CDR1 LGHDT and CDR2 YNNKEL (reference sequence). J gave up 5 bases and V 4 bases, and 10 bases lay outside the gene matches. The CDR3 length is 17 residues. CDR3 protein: CASSRATSGGPLDTQYF. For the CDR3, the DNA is TGTGCCAGCAGCCGAGCTACTAGCGGGGGGCCGTTAGATACGCAGTATTTT.

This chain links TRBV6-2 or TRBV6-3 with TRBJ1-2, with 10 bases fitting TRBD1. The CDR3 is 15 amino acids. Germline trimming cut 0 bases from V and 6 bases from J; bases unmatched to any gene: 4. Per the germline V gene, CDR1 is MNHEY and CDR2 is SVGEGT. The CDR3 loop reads CASSYSGTGVNGYTF. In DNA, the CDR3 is TGTGCCAGCAGTTACTCCGGGACAGGGGTAAATGGCTACACCTTC.

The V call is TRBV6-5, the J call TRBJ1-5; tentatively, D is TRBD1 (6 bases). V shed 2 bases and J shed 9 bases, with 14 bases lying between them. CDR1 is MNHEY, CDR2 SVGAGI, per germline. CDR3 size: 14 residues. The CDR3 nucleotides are TGTGCCAGCAGTTACGGGACACAACCTGGGCCCCAGCATTTT. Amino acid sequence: CASSYGTQPGPQHF.

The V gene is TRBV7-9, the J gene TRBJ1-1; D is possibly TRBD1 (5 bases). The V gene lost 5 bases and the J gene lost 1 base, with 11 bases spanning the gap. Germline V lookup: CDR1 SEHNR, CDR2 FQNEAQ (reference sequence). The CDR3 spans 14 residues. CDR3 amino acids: CASSPKTANTEAFF. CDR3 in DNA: TGTGCCAGCAGCCCTAAGACAGCGAACACTGAAGCTTTCTTT.

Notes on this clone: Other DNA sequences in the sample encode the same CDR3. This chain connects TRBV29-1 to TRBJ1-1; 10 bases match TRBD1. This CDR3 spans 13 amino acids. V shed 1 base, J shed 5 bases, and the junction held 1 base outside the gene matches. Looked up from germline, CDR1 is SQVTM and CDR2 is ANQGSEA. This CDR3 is CSVEGTGGTEAFF. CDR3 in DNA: TGCAGCGTTGAAGGGACAGGGGGGACTGAAGCTTTCTTT.

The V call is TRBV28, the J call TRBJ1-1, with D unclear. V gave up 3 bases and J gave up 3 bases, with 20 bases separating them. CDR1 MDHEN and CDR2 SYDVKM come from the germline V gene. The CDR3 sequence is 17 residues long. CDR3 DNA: TGTGCCAGCAGTTTTAGCTCGGAAAATAGGCAGTACACTGAAGCTTTCTTT. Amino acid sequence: CASSFSSENRQYTEAFF.

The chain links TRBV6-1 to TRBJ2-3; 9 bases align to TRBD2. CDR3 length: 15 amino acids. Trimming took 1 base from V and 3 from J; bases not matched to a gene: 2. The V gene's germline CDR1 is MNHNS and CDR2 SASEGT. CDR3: CASSEVAGGTDTQYF. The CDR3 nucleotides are TGTGCCAGCAGTGAAGTTGCGGGGGGGACAGATACGCAGTATTTT.